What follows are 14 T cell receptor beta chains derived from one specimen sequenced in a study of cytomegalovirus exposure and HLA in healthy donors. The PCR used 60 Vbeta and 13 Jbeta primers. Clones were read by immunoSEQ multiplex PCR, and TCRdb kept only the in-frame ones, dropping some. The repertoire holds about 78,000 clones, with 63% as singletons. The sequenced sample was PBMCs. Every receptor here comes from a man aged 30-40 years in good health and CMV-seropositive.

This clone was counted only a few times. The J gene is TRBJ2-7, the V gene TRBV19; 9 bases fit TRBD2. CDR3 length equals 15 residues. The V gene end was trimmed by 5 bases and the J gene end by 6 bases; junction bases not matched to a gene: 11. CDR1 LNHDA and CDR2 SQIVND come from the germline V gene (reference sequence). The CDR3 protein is CASSPGTSGSLEQYF. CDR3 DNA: TGTGCCAGTAGTCCCGGAACTAGCGGGTCTCTCGAGCAGTACTTC.

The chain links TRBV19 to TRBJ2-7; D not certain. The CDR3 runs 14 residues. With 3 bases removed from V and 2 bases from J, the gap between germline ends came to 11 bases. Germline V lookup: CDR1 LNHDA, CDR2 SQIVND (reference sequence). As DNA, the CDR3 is TGTGCCAGTAGTATTTTCTCCCCCGCCTACGAGCAGTACTTC. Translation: CASSIFSPAYEQYF.

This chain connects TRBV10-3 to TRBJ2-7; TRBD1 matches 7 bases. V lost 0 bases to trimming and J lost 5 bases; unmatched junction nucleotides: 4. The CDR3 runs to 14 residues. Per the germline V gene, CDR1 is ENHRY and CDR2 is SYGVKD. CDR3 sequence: CAISESTGFNEQYF. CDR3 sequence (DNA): TGTGCCATCAGTGAGTCGACAGGGTTCAACGAGCAGTACTTC.

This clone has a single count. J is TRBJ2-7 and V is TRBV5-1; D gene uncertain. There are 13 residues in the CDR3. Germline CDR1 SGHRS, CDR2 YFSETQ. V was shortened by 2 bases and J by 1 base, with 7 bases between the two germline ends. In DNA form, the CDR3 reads TGCGCCAGCAGCTTTACCAGGTCCTACGAGCAGTACTTC. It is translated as CASSFTRSYEQYF.

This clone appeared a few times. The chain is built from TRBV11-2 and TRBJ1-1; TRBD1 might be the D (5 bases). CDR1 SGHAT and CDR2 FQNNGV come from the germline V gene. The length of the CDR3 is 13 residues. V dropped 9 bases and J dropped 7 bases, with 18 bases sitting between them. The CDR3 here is CASSAGEAIEAFF. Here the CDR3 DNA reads TGTGCCAGTTCGGCGGGGGAGGCAATTGAAGCTTTCTTT.

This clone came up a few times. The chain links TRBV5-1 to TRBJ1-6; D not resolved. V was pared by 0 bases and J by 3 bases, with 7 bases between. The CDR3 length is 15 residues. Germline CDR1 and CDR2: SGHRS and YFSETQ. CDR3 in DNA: TGCGCCAGCAGCTTGGGAGGCCGCTATAATTCACCCCTCCACTTT. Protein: CASSLGGRYNSPLHF.

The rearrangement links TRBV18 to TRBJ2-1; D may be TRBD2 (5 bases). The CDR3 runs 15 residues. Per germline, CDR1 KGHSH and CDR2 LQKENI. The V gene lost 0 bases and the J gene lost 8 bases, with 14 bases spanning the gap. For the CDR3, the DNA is TGTGCCAGCTCACCACCGATGGGCCTCGGGGATGAGCAGTTCTTC. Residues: CASSPPMGLGDEQFF.

The CDR3 spells CASSLAQESYGYTF. The DNA of the CDR3 is TGTGCCAGCAGCTTAGCTCAAGAGAGCTATGGCTACACCTTC. The V gene is TRBV7-2, the J gene TRBJ1-2, with D hard to call. V was trimmed by 0 bases and J by 4 bases, leaving 9 bases between them. Germline assignment: CDR1 SGHTA and CDR2 FQGNSA. CDR3 length equals 14 residues.

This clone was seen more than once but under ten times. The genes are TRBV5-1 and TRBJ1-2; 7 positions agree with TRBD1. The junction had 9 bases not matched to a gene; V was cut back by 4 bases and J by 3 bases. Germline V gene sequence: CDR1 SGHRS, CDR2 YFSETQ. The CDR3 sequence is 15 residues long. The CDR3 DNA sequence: TGCGCCAGCAGCCGACAGACAGGGTCTGACTATGGCTACACCTTC. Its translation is CASSRQTGSDYGYTF.

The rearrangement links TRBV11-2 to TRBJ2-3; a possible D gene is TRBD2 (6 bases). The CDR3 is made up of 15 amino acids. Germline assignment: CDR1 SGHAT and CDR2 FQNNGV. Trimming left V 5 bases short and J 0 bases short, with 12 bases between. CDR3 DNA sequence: TGTGCCAGCAGCCAGAACAGCGGGAGCACAGATACGCAGTATTTT. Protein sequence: CASSQNSGSTDTQYF.

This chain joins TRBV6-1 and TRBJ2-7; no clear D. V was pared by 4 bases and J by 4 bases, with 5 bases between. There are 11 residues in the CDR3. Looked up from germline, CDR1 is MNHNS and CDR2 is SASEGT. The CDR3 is CASSGLYEQYF. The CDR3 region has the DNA TGTGCCAGCAGTGGACTGTACGAGCAGTACTTC.

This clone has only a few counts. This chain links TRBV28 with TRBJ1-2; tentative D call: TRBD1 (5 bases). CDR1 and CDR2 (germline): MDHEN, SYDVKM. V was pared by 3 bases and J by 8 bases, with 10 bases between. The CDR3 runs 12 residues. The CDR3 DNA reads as TGTGCCAGCAGTTTGGGGGGGGGAGGCTACACCTTC. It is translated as CASSLGGGGYTF.

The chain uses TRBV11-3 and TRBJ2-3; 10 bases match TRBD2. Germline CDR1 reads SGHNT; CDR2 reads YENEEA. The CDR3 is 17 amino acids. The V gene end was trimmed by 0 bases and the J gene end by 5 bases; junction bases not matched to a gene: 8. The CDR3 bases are TGTGCCAGCAGCTTAGATCGCCTAGCGGGAGTCGGAGATACGCAGTATTTT. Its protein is CASSLDRLAGVGDTQYF.

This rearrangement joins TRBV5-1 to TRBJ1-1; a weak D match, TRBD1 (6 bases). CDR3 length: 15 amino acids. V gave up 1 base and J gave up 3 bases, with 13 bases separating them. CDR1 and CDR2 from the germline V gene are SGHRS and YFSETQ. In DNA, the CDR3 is TGCGCCAGCAGCTTGAGGCGAGGGGGATACACTGAAGCTTTCTTT. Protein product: CASSLRRGGYTEAFF.